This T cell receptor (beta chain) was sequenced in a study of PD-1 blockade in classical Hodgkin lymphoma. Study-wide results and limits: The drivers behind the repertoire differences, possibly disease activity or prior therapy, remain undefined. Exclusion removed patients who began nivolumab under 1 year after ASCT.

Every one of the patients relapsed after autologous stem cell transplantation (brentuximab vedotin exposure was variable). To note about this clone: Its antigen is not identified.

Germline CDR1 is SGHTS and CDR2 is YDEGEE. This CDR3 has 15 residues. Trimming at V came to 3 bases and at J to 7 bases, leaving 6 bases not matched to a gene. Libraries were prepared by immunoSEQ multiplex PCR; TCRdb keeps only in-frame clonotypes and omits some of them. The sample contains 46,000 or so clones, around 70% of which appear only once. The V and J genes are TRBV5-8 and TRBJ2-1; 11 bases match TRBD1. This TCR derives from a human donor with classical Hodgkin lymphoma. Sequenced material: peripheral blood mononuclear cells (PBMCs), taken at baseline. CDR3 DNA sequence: TGTGCCAGCAGCTCCGGGACAGGGGGTTGGAATGAGCAGTTCTTC. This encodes CASSSGTGGWNEQFF.